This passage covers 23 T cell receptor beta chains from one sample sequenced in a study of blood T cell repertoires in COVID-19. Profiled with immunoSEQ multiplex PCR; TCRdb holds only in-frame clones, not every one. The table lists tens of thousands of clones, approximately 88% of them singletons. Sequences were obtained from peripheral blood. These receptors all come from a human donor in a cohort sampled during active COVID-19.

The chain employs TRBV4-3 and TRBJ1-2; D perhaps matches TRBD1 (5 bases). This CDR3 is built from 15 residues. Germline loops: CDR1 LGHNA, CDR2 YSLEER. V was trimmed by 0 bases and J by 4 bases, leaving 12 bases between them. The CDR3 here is CASSQDLGGTYGYTF. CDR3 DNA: TGCGCCAGCAGCCAAGATCTGGGGGGGACCTATGGCTACACCTTC.

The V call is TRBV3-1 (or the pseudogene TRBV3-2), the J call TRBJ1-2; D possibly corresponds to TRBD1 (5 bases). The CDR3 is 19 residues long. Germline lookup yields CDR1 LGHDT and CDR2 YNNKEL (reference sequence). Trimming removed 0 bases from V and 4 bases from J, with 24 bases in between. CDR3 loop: CASSQEGLVGHRDPYGYTF. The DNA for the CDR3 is TGTGCCAGCAGCCAAGAAGGGTTGGTTGGACATCGAGACCCCTATGGCTACACCTTC.

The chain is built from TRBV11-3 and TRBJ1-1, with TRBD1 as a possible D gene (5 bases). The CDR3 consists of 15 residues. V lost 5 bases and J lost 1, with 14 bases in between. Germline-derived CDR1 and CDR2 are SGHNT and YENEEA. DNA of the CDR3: TGTGCCAGCAGCAGTCGGGGGACTCCGAACACTGAAGCTTTCTTT. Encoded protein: CASSSRGTPNTEAFF.

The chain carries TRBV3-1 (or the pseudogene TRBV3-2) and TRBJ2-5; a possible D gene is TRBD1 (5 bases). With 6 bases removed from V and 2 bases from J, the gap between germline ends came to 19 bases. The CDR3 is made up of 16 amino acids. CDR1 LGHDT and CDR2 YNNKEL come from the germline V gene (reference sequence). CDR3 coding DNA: TGTGCCAGCAGTCAGAAGGGGTTGGGTACACAAGAGACCCAGTACTTC. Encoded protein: CASSQKGLGTQETQYF.

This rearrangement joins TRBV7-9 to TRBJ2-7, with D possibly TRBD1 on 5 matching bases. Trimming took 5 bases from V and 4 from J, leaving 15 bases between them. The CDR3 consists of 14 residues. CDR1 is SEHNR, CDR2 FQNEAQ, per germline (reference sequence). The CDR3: CASSPSGQAYEQYF. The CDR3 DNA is TGTGCCAGCAGCCCCTCAGGGCAGGCTTACGAGCAGTACTTC.

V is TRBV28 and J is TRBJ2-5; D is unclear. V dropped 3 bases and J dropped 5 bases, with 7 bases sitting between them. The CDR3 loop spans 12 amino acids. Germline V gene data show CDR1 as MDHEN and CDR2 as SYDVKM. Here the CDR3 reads CASSLFAETQYF. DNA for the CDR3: TGTGCCAGCAGTTTGTTTGCGGAGACCCAGTACTTC.

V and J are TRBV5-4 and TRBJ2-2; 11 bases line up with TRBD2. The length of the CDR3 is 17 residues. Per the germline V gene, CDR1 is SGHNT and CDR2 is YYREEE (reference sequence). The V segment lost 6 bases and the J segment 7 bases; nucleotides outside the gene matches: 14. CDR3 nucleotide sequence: TGTGCCAGCACCAAGGGCACTAGCGGGAGAAGGGTCGGGGAGCTGTTTTTT. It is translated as CASTKGTSGRRVGELFF.

CDR3 residues: CASSYRGGVNYGYTF. The CDR3 DNA follows: TGTGCCAGCAGTTACCGAGGGGGCGTCAACTATGGCTACACCTTC. The V call is TRBV6-5, the J call TRBJ1-2, with TRBD1 matching 7 bases. In germline, CDR1 is MNHEY, CDR2 SVGAGI. The CDR3 loop spans 15 amino acids. J was trimmed by 2 bases and V by 2 bases; bases with no gene match: 5.

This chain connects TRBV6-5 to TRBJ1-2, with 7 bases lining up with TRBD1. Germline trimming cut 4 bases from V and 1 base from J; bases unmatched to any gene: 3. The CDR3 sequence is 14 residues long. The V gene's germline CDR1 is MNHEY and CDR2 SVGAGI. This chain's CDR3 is CASSSNRGNYGYTF. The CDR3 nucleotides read TGTGCCAGCAGTTCAAACAGGGGTAACTATGGCTACACCTTC.

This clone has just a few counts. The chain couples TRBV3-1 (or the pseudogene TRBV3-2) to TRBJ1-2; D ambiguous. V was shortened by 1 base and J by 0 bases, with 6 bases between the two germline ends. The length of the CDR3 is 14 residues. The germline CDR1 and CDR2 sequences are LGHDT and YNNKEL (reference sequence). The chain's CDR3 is CASSQGLSNYGYTF. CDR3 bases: TGTGCCAGCAGCCAAGGTCTGTCTAACTATGGCTACACCTTC.

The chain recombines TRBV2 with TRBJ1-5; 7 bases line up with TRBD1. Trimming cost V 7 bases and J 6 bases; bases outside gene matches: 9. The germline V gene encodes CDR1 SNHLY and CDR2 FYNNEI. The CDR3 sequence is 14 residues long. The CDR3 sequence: CASTPRQGFQPQHF. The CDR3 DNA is TGTGCCAGCACCCCTAGACAGGGTTTTCAGCCCCAGCATTTT.

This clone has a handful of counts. The CDR3 sequence is CASSLGMTGSYEQYF. Here the CDR3 DNA reads TGCGCCAGCAGTCTCGGCATGACAGGGTCCTACGAGCAGTACTTC. V usage is TRBV4-3 and J usage is TRBJ2-7, with TRBD1 matching over 7 bases. V shed 6 bases, J shed 1 base, and the junction held 9 bases outside the gene matches. Germline lookup yields CDR1 LGHNA and CDR2 YSLEER. This CDR3 is 15 amino acids long.

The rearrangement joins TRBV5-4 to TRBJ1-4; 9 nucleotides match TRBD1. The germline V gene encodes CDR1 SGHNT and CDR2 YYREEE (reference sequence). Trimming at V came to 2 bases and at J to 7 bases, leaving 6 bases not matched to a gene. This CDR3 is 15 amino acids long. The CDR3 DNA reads TGTGCCAGCAGCTTATCCTCACAGGGGGCTGAAAAACTGTTTTTT. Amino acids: CASSLSSQGAEKLFF. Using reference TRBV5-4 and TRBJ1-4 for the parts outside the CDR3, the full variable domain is ETGVTQSPTHLIKTRGQQVTLRCSSQSGHNTVSWYQQALGQGPQFIFQYYREEENGRGNFPPRFSGLQFPNYSSELNVNALELDDSALYLCASSLSSQGAEKLFFGSGTQLSVL.

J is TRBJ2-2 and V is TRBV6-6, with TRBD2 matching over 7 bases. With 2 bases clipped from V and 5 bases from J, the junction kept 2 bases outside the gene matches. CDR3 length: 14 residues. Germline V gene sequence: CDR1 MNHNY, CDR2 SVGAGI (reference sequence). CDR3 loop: CASSYREGTGELFF. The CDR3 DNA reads TGTGCCAGCAGTTACAGGGAGGGAACCGGGGAGCTGTTTTTT.

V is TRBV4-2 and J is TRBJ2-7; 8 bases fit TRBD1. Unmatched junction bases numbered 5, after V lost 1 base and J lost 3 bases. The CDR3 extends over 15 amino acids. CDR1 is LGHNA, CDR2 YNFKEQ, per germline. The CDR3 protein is CASSQVDTGGYEQYF. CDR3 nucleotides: TGTGCCAGCAGCCAAGTGGATACAGGGGGCTACGAGCAGTACTTC.

CDR3 nucleotide sequence: TGTGCCAGCAGTGCGGCAGGGGGCGCGGGAGAAAAACTGTTTTTT. It translates to CASSAAGGAGEKLFF. The V call is TRBV27, the J call TRBJ1-4; 8 bases are a match to TRBD1. Germline lookup yields CDR1 MNHEY and CDR2 SMNVEV (reference sequence). Unmatched junction bases numbered 10, after V lost 5 bases and J lost 8 bases. The CDR3 is 15 residues long.

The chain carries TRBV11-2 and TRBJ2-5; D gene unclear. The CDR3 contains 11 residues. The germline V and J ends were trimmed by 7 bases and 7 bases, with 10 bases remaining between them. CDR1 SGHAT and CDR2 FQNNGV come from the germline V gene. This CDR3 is CASTRVGTQYF. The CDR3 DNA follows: TGTGCCAGCACTCGGGTGGGGACCCAGTACTTC.

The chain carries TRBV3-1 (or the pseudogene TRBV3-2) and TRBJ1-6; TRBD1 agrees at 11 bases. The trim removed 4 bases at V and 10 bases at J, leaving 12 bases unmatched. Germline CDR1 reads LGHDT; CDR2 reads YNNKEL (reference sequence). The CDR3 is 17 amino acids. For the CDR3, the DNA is TGTGCCAGCAGCCCTAGGATAGGGACAGGGGGAGGATCACCCCTCCACTTT. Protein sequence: CASSPRIGTGGGSPLHF.

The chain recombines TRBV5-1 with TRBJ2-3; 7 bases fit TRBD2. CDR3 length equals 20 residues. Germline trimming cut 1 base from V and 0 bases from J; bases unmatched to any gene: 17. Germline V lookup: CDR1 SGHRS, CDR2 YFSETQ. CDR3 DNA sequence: TGCGCCAGCAGCTTGCCCCTTGGGGGGAGTCGGGGGGATAGCACAGATACGCAGTATTTT. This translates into CASSLPLGGSRGDSTDTQYF.

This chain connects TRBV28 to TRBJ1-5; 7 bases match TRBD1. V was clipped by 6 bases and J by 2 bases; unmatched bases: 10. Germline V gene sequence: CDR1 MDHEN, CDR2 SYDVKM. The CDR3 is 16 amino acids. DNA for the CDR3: TGTGCCAGCAGGGGGACAGCCCTGGCGGGCAATCAGCCCCAGCATTTT. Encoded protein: CASRGTALAGNQPQHF.

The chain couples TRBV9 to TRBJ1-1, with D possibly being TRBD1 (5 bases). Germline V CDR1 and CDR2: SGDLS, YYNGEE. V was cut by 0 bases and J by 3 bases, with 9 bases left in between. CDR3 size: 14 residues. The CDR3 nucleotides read TGTGCCAGCAGCGTAGTCCAGGGTTACACTGAAGCTTTCTTT. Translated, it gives CASSVVQGYTEAFF. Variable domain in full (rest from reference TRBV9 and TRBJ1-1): DSGVTQTPKHLITATGQRVTLRCSPRSGDLSVYWYQQSLDQGLQFLIQYYNGEERAKGNILERFSAQQFPDLHSELNLSSLELGDSALYFCASSVVQGYTEAFFGQGTRLTVV.

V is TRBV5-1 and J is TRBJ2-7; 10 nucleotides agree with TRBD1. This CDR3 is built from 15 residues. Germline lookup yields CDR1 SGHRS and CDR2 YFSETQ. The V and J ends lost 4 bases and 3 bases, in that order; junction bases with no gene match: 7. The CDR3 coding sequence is TGCGCCAGCAGCCCAGGACAGGGGGTAGGCTACGAGCAGTACTTC. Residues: CASSPGQGVGYEQYF.

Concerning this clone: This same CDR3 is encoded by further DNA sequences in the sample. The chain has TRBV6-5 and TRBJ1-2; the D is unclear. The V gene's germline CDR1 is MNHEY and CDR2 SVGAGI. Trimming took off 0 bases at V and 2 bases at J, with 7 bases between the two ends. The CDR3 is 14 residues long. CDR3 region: CASSYSSGNYGYTF. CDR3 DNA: TGTGCCAGCAGTTACTCCTCCGGGAACTATGGCTACACCTTC.